The 4 T cell receptor beta chains reported below all come from one sample, sequenced in a study of blood T cell repertoires in COVID-19. Measured with immunoSEQ multiplex PCR; TCRdb has only the in-frame clones, and not every one. The sample consists of 95,000 to 100,000 clones, approximately 80% of them appearing once. The source material was peripheral blood. These receptors originate from a human donor in a cohort sampled during active COVID-19.

This clone has only a few counts. The chain has TRBV7-2 and TRBJ2-1; TRBD1 agrees at 7 bases. V shed 5 bases, J shed 8 bases, and the junction held 9 bases outside the gene matches. Per germline, CDR1 SGHTA and CDR2 FQGNSA. The CDR3 sequence is 14 residues long. The DNA for the CDR3 is TGTGCCAGCAGCCCACGGGACAGTTATGATGAGCAGTTCTTC. Amino acids: CASSPRDSYDEQFF.

The rearrangement joins TRBV19 to TRBJ1-4; D is perhaps TRBD1 (5 bases). Trimming shortened V by 3 bases and J by 8 bases, and 19 bases separated the two germline ends. CDR1 is LNHDA, CDR2 SQIVND, per germline (reference sequence). This CDR3 comprises 16 residues. CDR3 protein: CASSMDGARRKEKLFF. In DNA form, the CDR3 reads TGTGCCAGTAGTATGGATGGGGCGCGAAGGAAGGAAAAACTGTTTTTT. The full variable domain, its missing parts supplied by reference TRBV19 and TRBJ1-4, is DGGITQSPKYLFRKEGQNVTLSCEQNLNHDAMYWYRQDPGQGLRLIYYSQIVNDFQKGDIAEGYSVSREKKESFPLTVTSAQKNPTAFYLCASSMDGARRKEKLFFGSGTQLSVL.

The chain carries TRBV6-5 and TRBJ2-7; 8 bases match TRBD2. The V and J ends lost 5 bases and 7 bases, in that order; junction bases with no gene match: 10. This CDR3 has 14 residues. Germline-derived CDR1 and CDR2 are MNHEY and SVGAGI. The CDR3 bases are TGTGCCAGCAGTACTAGCGGAGCTGTCTTGGAGCAGTACTTC. Its translation is CASSTSGAVLEQYF.

This sequence joins TRBV29-1 and TRBJ2-1; 7 nucleotides match TRBD2. Germline CDR1 SQVTM, CDR2 ANQGSEA. The V and J ends lost 3 bases and 8 bases, in that order; junction bases with no gene match: 7. The CDR3 extends over 13 amino acids. This CDR3 is CSVDWGEGYEQFF. The CDR3 region has the DNA TGCAGCGTTGACTGGGGGGAGGGCTATGAGCAGTTCTTC.